This is a list of T cell receptor beta chains from one sample in a study of cytomegalovirus exposure and HLA in healthy donors. Produced via immunoSEQ multiplex PCR; TCRdb's table is partial and in-frame only. There are around 150,000 clones in the sample; approximately 72% occur only once, and roughly 1.4% lies in the top ten. The sample was PBMCs. All receptors come from a young man in good health and CMV-seronegative. The CDR3 runs from the conserved cysteine through the conserved F or W. D genes are given only for firm matches. The size of a clone is reported for some rows only, either as once, few or many, or as a class for expanded clones.

D	V	size	J	CDR3	DNA
-	TRBV5-1	-	TRBJ2-2	CASTERAANTGELFF	TGCGCCAGCACTGAGCGGGCGGCGAACACCGGGGAGCTGTTTTTT
TRBD2	TRBV19	once	TRBJ2-7	CASSIGASGRDEQYF	TGTGCCAGTAGTATAGGGGCTAGCGGGAGAGACGAGCAGTACTTC
-	TRBV5-6	few	TRBJ1-1	CASTGGDTEAFF	TGTGCCAGCACGGGGGGTGACACTGAAGCTTTCTTT
-	TRBV10-1	-	TRBJ1-1	CASSGDAVGAFF	TGCGCCAGCAGTGGTGATGCGGTCGGAGCTTTCTTT
-	TRBV20-1	-	TRBJ2-5	CSATSSETQYF	TGCAGTGCTACGTCGTCGGAGACCCAGTACTTC
-	TRBV5-6	-	TRBJ2-2	CASSLMIVAEYTGELFF	TGTGCCAGCAGCTTGATGATTGTAGCGGAGTACACCGGGGAGCTGTTTTTT
-	TRBV18	-	TRBJ1-5	CASSPGGEPQHF	TGTGCCAGCTCACCGGGGGGAGAGCCCCAGCATTTT
-	TRBV19	-	TRBJ1-5	CASKLTTGTPVNSNQPQHF	TGTGCCAGTAAACTAACTACCGGGACACCGGTAAATAGCAATCAGCCCCAGCATTTT
-	TRBV5-1	few	TRBJ1-1	CASSADSPNTEAFF	TGCGCCAGCAGCGCCGACAGCCCGAACACTGAAGCTTTCTTT
-	TRBV27	-	TRBJ2-6	CASSFLMSSGANVLTF	TGTGCCAGCAGTTTCCTTATGAGCTCTGGGGCCAACGTCCTGACTTTC
-	TRBV9	-	TRBJ2-2	CASSLQGNTGELFF	TGTGCCAGCAGCTTACAGGGAAACACCGGGGAGCTGTTTTTT
TRBD2	TRBV5-1	once	TRBJ2-7	CASSLVGGVQTSYEQYF	TGCGCCAGCAGCTTGGTGGGGGGGGTCCAGACCTCCTACGAGCAGTACTTC
TRBD1	TRBV5-5	-	TRBJ1-2	CASSSPDFDRADWGYTF	TGTGCCAGCAGCTCTCCAGACTTCGACAGGGCGGATTGGGGCTACACCTTC
TRBD2	TRBV19	-	TRBJ2-5	CASRASGGETQYF	TGTGCCAGTAGAGCTAGCGGGGGGGAGACCCAGTACTTC
TRBD1	TRBV11-2	-	TRBJ1-1	CVSRLTGSTEAFF	TGTGTCAGCAGGTTGACAGGGAGCACTGAAGCTTTCTTT
-	TRBV5-4	-	TRBJ1-1	CASSLLTGDTEAFF	TGTGCCAGCAGCTTACTAACAGGAGACACTGAAGCTTTCTTT
TRBD2	TRBV7-2	-	TRBJ2-1	CASSAGLAPTLYNEQFF	TGTGCCAGCAGCGCCGGACTAGCCCCGACCCTCTACAATGAGCAGTTCTTC
TRBD2	TRBV7-2	few	TRBJ2-1	CASSLDPGTSGLNEQFF	TGTGCCAGCAGCTTAGATCCCGGGACTAGCGGCCTCAATGAGCAGTTCTTC
-	TRBV7-5	-	TRBJ1-3	CVRSLHSGRGSSGNTIYF	TGTGTTAGAAGCCTCCACTCGGGACGGGGGAGCTCTGGAAACACCATATATTTT
-	TRBV28	-	TRBJ2-2	CASSWLAELNTGELFF	TGTGCCAGCAGTTGGCTAGCAGAATTGAACACCGGGGAGCTGTTTTTT
-	TRBV28	-	TRBJ1-2	CATQGGGRGYGYTF	TGTGCCACCCAAGGGGGGGGCAGGGGTTATGGCTACACCTTC
-	TRBV5-1	-	TRBJ2-1	CASSLGGLSSYNEQFF	TGCGCCAGCAGCCTGGGGGGGCTCAGCTCCTACAATGAGCAGTTCTTC
TRBD2	TRBV28	-	TRBJ2-1	CASSTSGADSYNEQFF	TGTGCCAGCAGTACGAGCGGGGCTGACTCCTACAATGAGCAGTTCTTC
-	TRBV28	-	TRBJ1-1	CASGEIRETEAFF	TGTGCCAGCGGAGAGATCAGGGAAACTGAAGCTTTCTTT
-	TRBV4-3	-	TRBJ2-1	CASSQDSSMVSPYNEQFF	TGCGCCAGCAGCCAAGACAGTTCGATGGTCTCCCCCTACAATGAGCAGTTCTTC
-	TRBV27	few	TRBJ2-7	CASSMGVVGEQYF	TGTGCCAGCAGCATGGGAGTAGTGGGTGAGCAGTACTTC
-	TRBV4-1	-	TRBJ2-1	CASSQVAPSRGGKYNEQFF	TGCGCCAGCAGCCAAGTGGCCCCCTCGCGGGGCGGGAAGTACAATGAGCAGTTCTTC
TRBD2	TRBV23-1	-	TRBJ2-5	CASSQRGRGETQYF	TGCGCCAGCAGTCAACGAGGGAGGGGAGAGACCCAGTACTTC
TRBD1	TRBV27	-	TRBJ1-1	CASSLQGGFSNTEAFF	TGTGCCAGCAGTTTACAAGGGGGCTTTTCGAACACTGAAGCTTTCTTT
-	TRBV9	-	TRBJ2-3	CASRGAEDTQYF	TGTGCCAGCAGGGGGGCGGAAGATACGCAGTATTTT
-	TRBV4-3	-	TRBJ1-2	CASSQDRSTYGYTF	TGCGCCAGCAGCCAAGATCGGTCCACCTATGGCTACACCTTC